The clone carrying this TCR beta chain was counted only a few times. Its antigen is undetermined. This sample was taken from a study of vaccination and CD4 T cells after COVID-19. The CDR3 is 14 amino acids. V was cut by 0 bases and J by 7 bases, with 10 bases left in between. Once obtained from cultured CD4+ T cells, the DNA was sequenced using the Oncomine TCR Beta short-read assay. TCRdb analysed the PCR reads with MiXCR anew, one entry per CDR3 protein. This sample has 13,000 or so distinct CDR3 sequences; 27% occur once, and the top ten carry 8.3%. Treatment indicated: approximately 11-day PBMC culture with coronavirus spike peptide pools or control peptides (ViraFEST assay). Via ViraFEST, peptide pools expanded antigen-specific T cells before TCR sequencing.

J is TRBJ1-5 and V is TRBV12-3 or TRBV12-4; D is perhaps TRBD1 (6 bases). This clonotype was sampled from a human donor who had recovered from COVID-19. Source material: CD4+ T cells from blood, cultured in vitro. The CDR3 nucleotides read TGTGCCAGCAGTTTAGCGGGGGGGGGCCAGCCCCAGCATTTT. Amino acids: CASSLAGGGQPQHF.